This T cell receptor beta chain emerged from a study of CD8+ T cells in alopecia areata. Study in general: Patients in the treated group were given tofacitinib by mouth, 5 to 10 mg twice a day.

Extracted RNA was reverse transcribed, and the resulting cDNA served as sequencing template. Here immunoSEQ multiplex PCR was the method, and the copy in TCRdb shows in-frame clones only, minus some. The table has over 250,000 clones, around 64% seen once; the top ten hold about 0.89%. V was shortened by 5 bases and J by 4 bases, with 11 bases between the two germline ends. Germline loops: CDR1 LNHDA, CDR2 SQIVND (reference sequence). The CDR3 runs 13 residues. The table lists this clone with a few counts. Stated treatment: oral pan-JAK inhibitor, 5-10 mg twice daily. CD4+ and CD8+ T cells were sorted from PBMCs stained for CD3, CD4 and CD8.

The sequence derives from a human donor with alopecia areata. This sample comprised CD4+ T cells sorted from blood, obtained at roughly week 52, from a patient treated with tofacitinib. V is TRBV19 and J is TRBJ1-1; D unclear. This CDR3 is CASSGSGITEAFF. The CDR3, as DNA: TGTGCCAGTAGTGGATCGGGGATCACTGAAGCTTTCTTT.